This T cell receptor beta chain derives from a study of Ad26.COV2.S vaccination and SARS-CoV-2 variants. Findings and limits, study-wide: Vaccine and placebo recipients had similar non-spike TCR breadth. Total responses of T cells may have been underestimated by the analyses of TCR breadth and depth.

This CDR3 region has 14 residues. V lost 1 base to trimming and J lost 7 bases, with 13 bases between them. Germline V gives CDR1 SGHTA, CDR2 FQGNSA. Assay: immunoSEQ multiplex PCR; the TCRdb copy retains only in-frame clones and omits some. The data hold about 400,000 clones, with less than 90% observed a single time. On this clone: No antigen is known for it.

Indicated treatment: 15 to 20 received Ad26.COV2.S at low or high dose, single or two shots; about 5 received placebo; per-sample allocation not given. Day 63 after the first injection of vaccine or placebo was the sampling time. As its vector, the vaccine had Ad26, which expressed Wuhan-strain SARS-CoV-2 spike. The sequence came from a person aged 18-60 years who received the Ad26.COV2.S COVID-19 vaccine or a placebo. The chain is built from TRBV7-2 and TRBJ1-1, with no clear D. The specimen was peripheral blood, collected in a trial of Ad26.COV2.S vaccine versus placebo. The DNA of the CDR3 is TGTGCCAGCAGCTTAGTTACGGGAATATATGAAGCTTTCTTT. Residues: CASSLVTGIYEAFF.